A single sample is the source of the 28 T cell receptor beta chains below, sequenced in a study of CD8 T cells in Susac syndrome. It was with random hexamers that 0.5 to 1 ug RNA was reverse transcribed. Via MiXCR, TCRdb re-called the immunoSEQ multiplex PCR reads, giving one row per CDR3 protein. This table has around 110,000 distinct CDR3 sequences, roughly 94% appearing once. The sample comprised CD8+ T cells from PBMCs. The receptors here all came from a human donor with Susac syndrome.

The chain couples TRBV4-3 to TRBJ1-6; D is possibly TRBD1 (5 bases). Trimming pared 0 bases from V and 7 bases from J, leaving 19 bases between. Germline V lookup: CDR1 LGHNA, CDR2 YSLEER. This CDR3 has 18 amino acids. CDR3 DNA: TGCGCCAGCAGCCAAGACCCCCCGACAGTTACCAAAAATTCACCCCTCCACTTT. The encoded protein is CASSQDPPTVTKNSPLHF.

The chain couples TRBV30 to TRBJ1-5; 9 bases align to TRBD1. The CDR3 contains 21 residues. Looked up from germline, CDR1 is GTSNPN and CDR2 is SVGIG (reference sequence). With V trimmed by 0 bases and J by 3 bases, 21 bases remained unmatched. CDR3 nucleotides: TGTGCCTGGAGTGTAGCTAGTCTGAGACAGGGGGATGCTAGAGTCAATCAGCCCCAGCATTTT. Protein product: CAWSVASLRQGDARVNQPQHF.

The chain carries TRBV5-4 and TRBJ1-4, with a weak D call TRBD1 (5 bases). CDR3 length: 13 residues. Germline V lookup: CDR1 SGHNT, CDR2 YYREEE (reference sequence). Between the trimmed V and J ends, which lost 2 bases and 10 bases, there was a span of 12 bases. The CDR3 loop reads CASSFGGSGKLFF. The CDR3, as DNA: TGTGCCAGCAGCTTTGGGGGATCCGGAAAACTGTTTTTT.

The sample holds one count of this clonotype. The CDR3 sequence: CSARDNRDYSTDTQYF. For the CDR3, the DNA is TGCAGTGCTAGAGACAACAGGGACTACAGCACAGATACGCAGTATTTT. The chain combines TRBV20-1 with TRBJ2-3; TRBD2 might be the D (7 bases). Trimming pared 0 bases from V and 0 bases from J, leaving 13 bases between. The CDR3 length is 16 residues. Germline CDR1 DFQATT, CDR2 SNEGSKA (reference sequence).

The gene calls are TRBV5-1 and TRBJ1-6, with D uncertain. The CDR3 sequence is 13 residues long. V was clipped by 0 bases and J by 7 bases, with 5 bases between them. Germline values: CDR1 SGHRS, CDR2 YFSETQ. CDR3 in amino acids: CASSLEANSPLHF. The CDR3 nucleotides read TGCGCCAGCAGCTTGGAGGCGAATTCACCCCTCCACTTT.

The chain is built from TRBV25-1 and TRBJ1-1, with D perhaps TRBD1 (5 bases). This CDR3 has 14 residues. CDR1 and CDR2 (germline): MGHDK, SYGVNS. Trimming cost V 4 bases and J 2 bases, with 11 bases left between them. For the CDR3, the DNA is TGTGCCAGCAGTGCGAGACAGCTCAACACTGAAGCTTTCTTT. Its translation is CASSARQLNTEAFF. Full variable domain (rest looked up from reference TRBV25-1 and TRBJ1-1): EADIYQTPRYLVIGTGKKITLECSQTMGHDKMYWYQQDPGMELHLIHYSYGVNSTEKGDLSSESTVSRIRTEHFPLTLESARPSHTSQYLCASSARQLNTEAFFGQGTRLTVV.

The chain couples TRBV29-1 to TRBJ2-5; 9 bases are shared with TRBD1. The CDR3 contains 15 residues. Germline CDR1 SQVTM, CDR2 ANQGSEA. Trimming removed 6 bases from V and 5 bases from J; junction bases left unmatched: 13. CDR3 bases: TGCAGCGTGCGTCTGACAGGGGGATTGGGTGAGACCCAGTACTTC. The encoded protein is CSVRLTGGLGETQYF.

The CDR3 DNA sequence: TGTGCCAGCAGCGCCGACGGGAATGAGCAGTTCTTC. Its protein product is CASSADGNEQFF. V and J are TRBV9 and TRBJ2-1; no clear D. Trimming took 3 bases from V and 7 from J, leaving 8 bases between them. Germline lookup yields CDR1 SGDLS and CDR2 YYNGEE. CDR3 length: 12 amino acids.

The J gene is TRBJ2-3, the V gene TRBV11-2; 8 bases are shared with TRBD2. Germline CDR1 SGHAT, CDR2 FQNNGV. This CDR3 region has 16 residues. J gave up 4 bases and V 1 base, and 7 bases lay outside the gene matches. The CDR3 protein is CASSLVRGGQADTQYF. DNA for the CDR3: TGTGCCAGCAGCTTAGTACGGGGGGGCCAGGCAGATACGCAGTATTTT.

The chain couples TRBV5-1 to TRBJ2-1, with a tentative D call TRBD2 (5 bases). The V gene lost 3 bases and the J gene lost 6 bases, with 16 bases spanning the gap. The CDR3 length is 15 residues. From germline, CDR1 is SGHRS and CDR2 YFSETQ. This CDR3 is CASSSSGGLGNEQFF. The CDR3 nucleotides read TGCGCCAGCAGCTCCTCAGGCGGGCTGGGCAATGAGCAGTTCTTC.

The rearrangement joins TRBV5-1 to TRBJ2-7, with a possible D match to TRBD2 (5 bases). Trimming removed 0 bases from V and 2 bases from J, with 12 bases in between. Germline values: CDR1 SGHRS, CDR2 YFSETQ. The CDR3 consists of 15 residues. CDR3 DNA sequence: TGCGCCAGCAGCTTGGGATGGACTGATGCCTACGAGCAGTACTTC. Translation: CASSLGWTDAYEQYF.

This sequence joins TRBV27 and TRBJ1-1; the D gene is possibly TRBD1 (6 bases). Germline CDR1 reads MNHEY; CDR2 reads SMNVEV (reference sequence). Deletions cut 6 bases from V and 7 bases from J, with 12 bases between. This CDR3 has 12 residues. The CDR3 DNA sequence: TGTGCCAGCAGCTCGACAGGAGGTGAAGCTTTCTTT. Protein sequence: CASSSTGGEAFF.

CDR3 residues: CASSHAGGGRTEAFF. DNA for the CDR3: TGTGCCAGCAGTCATGCAGGGGGCGGACGGACTGAAGCTTTCTTT. J is TRBJ1-1 and V is TRBV27, with TRBD1 matching 8 bases. This CDR3 spans 15 amino acids. V lost 5 bases to trimming and J lost 5 bases; unmatched junction nucleotides: 10. Germline CDR1 reads MNHEY; CDR2 reads SMNVEV (reference sequence).

This rearrangement joins TRBV15 to TRBJ2-7, with 10 nucleotides matching TRBD1. The CDR3 is 14 amino acids. With 4 bases clipped from V and 2 bases from J, the junction kept 2 bases outside the gene matches. Germline V CDR1 and CDR2: LNHNV, YYDKDF (reference sequence). DNA of the CDR3: TGTGCCACCAGCACCGGACAGGGGGCCTACGAGCAGTACTTC. It codes for CATSTGQGAYEQYF.

The V gene is TRBV7-8, the J gene TRBJ2-5, with a weak D call TRBD2 (5 bases). The germline V and J ends were trimmed by 7 bases and 2 bases, with 14 bases remaining between them. Looked up from germline, CDR1 is SGHVS and CDR2 is FQNEAQ. This CDR3 is built from 14 residues. The CDR3 DNA is TGTGCCAGCACCCCGCCGGACTTTCAAGAGACCCAGTACTTC. The encoded protein is CASTPPDFQETQYF.

This chain uses TRBV5-5 with TRBJ2-2; no clear D gene. Trimming left V 1 base short and J 2 bases short, with 6 bases between. Germline assignment: CDR1 SGHKS and CDR2 YYEKEE (reference sequence). This CDR3 contains 14 residues. CDR3 loop: CASSLSVNTGELFF. In DNA, the CDR3 is TGTGCCAGCAGCTTGTCCGTCAACACCGGGGAGCTGTTTTTT.

The rearrangement links TRBV2 to TRBJ1-5; D may be TRBD1 (6 bases). The CDR3 loop spans 15 amino acids. Trimming left V 4 bases short and J 6 bases short, with 16 bases between. Germline loops: CDR1 SNHLY, CDR2 FYNNEI. The CDR3 reads CASSGGRGSGQPQHF. In nucleotides, the CDR3 is TGTGCCAGCAGTGGAGGCAGGGGTTCCGGTCAGCCCCAGCATTTT. Full variable domain (remainder filled in from reference TRBV2 and TRBJ1-5): EPEVTQTPSHQVTQMGQEVILRCVPISNHLYFYWYRQILGQKVEFLVSFYNNEISEKSEIFDDQFSVERPDGSNFTLKIRSTKLEDSAMYFCASSGGRGSGQPQHFGDGTRLSIL.

V usage is TRBV29-1 and J usage is TRBJ2-2; the D is unclear. Germline V gene data show CDR1 as SQVTM and CDR2 as ANQGSEA. The CDR3 has 15 residues. Trimming cost V 5 bases and J 0 bases, with 13 bases left between them. The CDR3 region is CSVSPVGSNTGELFF. CDR3 bases: TGCAGCGTTTCCCCGGTCGGTTCGAACACCGGGGAGCTGTTTTTT.

This chain joins TRBV25-1 and TRBJ1-2; D not resolved. This CDR3 has 12 amino acids. Per germline, CDR1 MGHDK and CDR2 SYGVNS. Deletions cut 3 bases from V and 0 bases from J, with 2 bases between. The CDR3 loop reads CASSESNYGYTF. The DNA of the CDR3 is TGTGCCAGCAGTGAGTCTAACTATGGCTACACCTTC.

The gene calls are TRBV5-1 and TRBJ1-2, with no clear D. The CDR3 loop spans 14 amino acids. Trimming pared 1 base from V and 7 bases from J, leaving 14 bases between. Germline V gene data show CDR1 as SGHRS and CDR2 as YFSETQ. The CDR3 protein is CASSLKTTAGGYTF. CDR3 sequence (DNA): TGCGCCAGCAGCTTGAAGACAACGGCAGGTGGCTACACCTTC.

V and J are TRBV27 and TRBJ1-1; no clear D gene. CDR1 and CDR2 (germline): MNHEY, SMNVEV (reference sequence). This CDR3 has 14 residues. V dropped 4 bases and J dropped 0 bases, with 9 bases sitting between them. The CDR3 DNA sequence: TGTGCCAGCAGTTCCGGGAGTATGAACACTGAAGCTTTCTTT. This gives the protein CASSSGSMNTEAFF.

The chain joins TRBV18 to TRBJ2-7, with a tentative D call TRBD1 (6 bases). Deletions cut 6 bases from V and 3 bases from J, with 18 bases between. Germline loops: CDR1 KGHSH, CDR2 LQKENI. This CDR3 is built from 15 residues. The CDR3 nucleotides read TGTGCCAGCTCGATCGACCGGGACACCTACTACGAGCAGTACTTC. Amino acids: CASSIDRDTYYEQYF.

The V gene is TRBV19, the J gene TRBJ1-2, with 7 nucleotides matching TRBD1. Germline values: CDR1 LNHDA, CDR2 SQIVND (reference sequence). V was clipped by 7 bases and J by 4 bases; unmatched bases: 12. The CDR3 loop spans 15 amino acids. CDR3 loop: CASTPRDSQRYGYTF. The CDR3 bases are TGTGCCAGTACCCCGCGGGACAGCCAACGCTATGGCTACACCTTC. The full variable domain, in which reference TRBV19 and TRBJ1-2 provide the parts outside the CDR3, is DGGITQSPKYLFRKEGQNVTLSCEQNLNHDAMYWYRQDPGQGLRLIYYSQIVNDFQKGDIAEGYSVSREKKESFPLTVTSAQKNPTAFYLCASTPRDSQRYGYTFGSGTRLTVV.

The chain recombines TRBV14 with TRBJ2-5; the match to TRBD2 covers 8 bases. In germline, CDR1 is SGHDN, CDR2 FVKESK. CDR3 length equals 16 residues. V was clipped by 0 bases and J by 5 bases; unmatched bases: 8. The CDR3 reads CASSQETSGWWETQYF. In DNA, the CDR3 is TGTGCCAGCAGCCAAGAAACTAGCGGCTGGTGGGAGACCCAGTACTTC.

In this sample, this clonotype turned up once. This chain joins TRBV29-1 and TRBJ2-3; possible D gene TRBD1, 6 bases. The ends were cut back, 1 base at V and 0 bases at J, with 11 bases in the middle. This CDR3 contains 15 residues. The germline V gene encodes CDR1 SQVTM and CDR2 ANQGSEA. Here the CDR3 DNA reads TGCAGCGTTGAAGGGGTGGGGACAAGCACAGATACGCAGTATTTT. Translation gives CSVEGVGTSTDTQYF.

This chain joins TRBV29-1 and TRBJ1-2; 11 bases map to TRBD1. The V gene end was trimmed by 6 bases and the J gene end by 4 bases; junction bases not matched to a gene: 4. CDR1 and CDR2 from the germline V gene are SQVTM and ANQGSEA. The CDR3 spans 13 residues. CDR3 bases: TGCAGCGTCCCGGGACAGGGGGTCTATGGCTACACCTTC. This codes for CSVPGQGVYGYTF.

V and J are TRBV21-1 and TRBJ1-1. TRBV21-1 is a pseudogene. The CDR3 is 14 amino acids. The CDR3 DNA is TGTGCCAGCCCCCGGGCGGGAGAGAACACTGAAGCTTTCTTT. Translating it yields CASPRAGENTEAFF.

For the CDR3, the DNA is TGTGCCTGGACTAGAACAGGGGGGTCACCCCTCCACTTT. It is translated as CAWTRTGGSPLHF. The genes are TRBV30 and TRBJ1-6; 8 bases map to TRBD1. The CDR3 loop spans 13 amino acids. J was trimmed by 10 bases and V by 4 bases; bases with no gene match: 6. The V gene's germline CDR1 is GTSNPN and CDR2 SVGIG (reference sequence).